One sample yielded the 26 T cell receptor beta chains listed below, sequenced in a study of blood T cell repertoires in COVID-19. Assay used: immunoSEQ multiplex PCR; TCRdb lists only in-frame clones, some missing. The repertoire holds about 150,000 clones, with approximately 80% as singletons. Material: peripheral blood. The receptor set was obtained from a man in his 60s who had recovered from COVID-19.

This clone was found once. The chain joins TRBV14 to TRBJ1-1; D possibly corresponds to TRBD1 (5 bases). The CDR3 runs to 16 residues. Germline CDR1 and CDR2: SGHDN and FVKESK. The V and J ends lost 3 bases and 11 bases respectively, with 25 bases between them. As DNA, the CDR3 is TGTGCCAGCAGCCACCCCCCAGGGTCCGTTAGCAAAAGGGCTTTCTTT. This sequence encodes CASSHPPGSVSKRAFF.

This clone was detected only once. The chain uses TRBV28 and TRBJ2-7; D might be TRBD2 (6 bases). The CDR3 loop spans 14 amino acids. CDR1 is MDHEN and CDR2 is SYDVKM in the germline V gene. Trimming removed 3 bases from V and 2 bases from J, with 11 bases in between. The CDR3 loop is CASSFGRGAYEQYF. CDR3 nucleotide sequence: TGTGCCAGCAGTTTCGGGCGGGGCGCCTACGAGCAGTACTTC.

The V and J genes are TRBV19 and TRBJ2-6; 8 nucleotides line up with TRBD1. CDR1 is LNHDA and CDR2 is SQIVND in the germline V gene (reference sequence). The junction had 13 bases not matched to a gene; V was cut back by 3 bases and J by 0 bases. CDR3 length: 20 residues. The CDR3 spells CASSIRGPGPIYSGANVLTF. The CDR3 DNA sequence: TGTGCCAGTAGTATCAGGGGGCCGGGACCCATCTACTCTGGGGCCAACGTCCTGACTTTC. Together with reference TRBV19 and TRBJ2-6, the CDR3 gives the full variable domain: DGGITQSPKYLFRKEGQNVTLSCEQNLNHDAMYWYRQDPGQGLRLIYYSQIVNDFQKGDIAEGYSVSREKKESFPLTVTSAQKNPTAFYLCASSIRGPGPIYSGANVLTFGAGSRLTVL.

The chain links TRBV6-4 to TRBJ2-1; D ambiguous. V was pared by 2 bases and J by 2 bases, with 13 bases between. The CDR3 runs to 16 residues. Germline V gene lookup returns CDR1 MRHNA and CDR2 SNTAGT. CDR3 nucleotides: TGTGCCAGCAGTGACGTCGACACCAGGCCCTACAATGAGCAGTTCTTC. This gives the protein CASSDVDTRPYNEQFF.

The rearrangement uses TRBV6-1 and TRBJ1-2; the D gene is possibly TRBD1 (5 bases). This CDR3 is 13 amino acids long. V shed 3 bases and J shed 7 bases, with 12 bases lying between them. CDR1 and CDR2 (germline): MNHNS, SASEGT. The CDR3 DNA follows: TGTGCCAGCAGTGATAGGCAGGGATTTGGCTACACCTTC. Amino acid sequence: CASSDRQGFGYTF.

The genes are TRBV28 and TRBJ2-7, with 9 bases that match TRBD1. This CDR3 contains 15 residues. Germline V lookup: CDR1 MDHEN, CDR2 SYDVKM. Trimming took 7 bases from V and 4 from J; bases not matched to a gene: 11. CDR3 nucleotide sequence: TGTGCCAGCACCGCCCCCGGGACAGGGCGATACGAGCAGTACTTC. This codes for CASTAPGTGRYEQYF.

This chain connects TRBV3-1 (or the pseudogene TRBV3-2) to TRBJ2-3; unclear D gene. The germline V gene has CDR1 LGHDT and CDR2 YNNKEL (reference sequence). The CDR3 spans 15 residues. Trimming stripped 0 bases from V and 0 bases from J, with 7 bases between. As DNA, the CDR3 is TGTGCCAGCAGCCAAGAACTTTCTAGCACAGATACGCAGTATTTT. Protein sequence: CASSQELSSTDTQYF.

The genes are TRBV7-9 and TRBJ2-7, with TRBD2 matching 7 bases. The CDR3 spans 13 residues. Trimming cost V 1 base and J 6 bases; bases outside gene matches: 3. Germline CDR1 is SEHNR and CDR2 is FQNEAQ (reference sequence). The CDR3 sequence is CASSLGRGGEQYF. Here the CDR3 DNA reads TGTGCCAGCAGCTTAGGCCGCGGGGGCGAGCAGTACTTC.

This chain uses TRBV18 with TRBJ1-1; D remains unclear. The V gene lost 4 bases and the J gene lost 7 bases, with 13 bases spanning the gap. Germline loops: CDR1 KGHSH, CDR2 LQKENI. The CDR3 loop spans 13 amino acids. CDR3 region: CASSLRTGIEAFF. Written as DNA, the CDR3 is TGTGCCAGCTCACTACGGACGGGAATTGAAGCTTTCTTT.

V is TRBV11-1 and J is TRBJ2-2, with D tentatively TRBD2 (6 bases). Trimming took 5 bases from V and 5 from J, leaving 15 bases between them. Germline V lookup: CDR1 SGHAT, CDR2 FQDESV (reference sequence). The CDR3 is 15 residues long. In DNA form, the CDR3 reads TGTGCCAGCAGCAGGGACTTGTTCGGGACCGGGGAGCTGTTTTTT. Residues: CASSRDLFGTGELFF. Combining the CDR3 with reference TRBV11-1 and TRBJ2-2 gives the whole variable domain EAEVAQSPRYKITEKSQAVAFWCDPISGHATLYWYRQILGQGPELLVQFQDESVVDDSQLPKDRFSAERLKGVDSTLKIQPAELGDSAMYLCASSRDLFGTGELFFGEGSRLTVL.

V and J are TRBV5-1 and TRBJ1-3, with D perhaps matching TRBD1 (6 bases). CDR1 and CDR2 from the germline V gene are SGHRS and YFSETQ. The V gene lost 5 bases and the J gene lost 2 bases, with 11 bases spanning the gap. CDR3 length: 14 residues. The CDR3 sequence is CASSVGQAGNTIYF. The CDR3, as DNA: TGCGCCAGCAGTGTGGGACAAGCTGGAAACACCATATATTTT. Full variable domain (outside the CDR3, taken from reference TRBV5-1 and TRBJ1-3): KAGVTQTPRYLIKTRGQQVTLSCSPISGHRSVSWYQQTPGQGLQFLFEYFSETQRNKGNFPGRFSGRQFSNSRSEMNVSTLELGDSALYLCASSVGQAGNTIYFGEGSWLTVV.

The chain employs TRBV28 and TRBJ2-6; D unresolved. CDR1 MDHEN and CDR2 SYDVKM come from the germline V gene. V was shortened by 6 bases and J by 0 bases, with 15 bases between the two germline ends. The CDR3 runs 17 residues. The CDR3 DNA sequence: TGTGCCAGCAGCCAAGACACTCGACCCTCTGGGGCCAACGTCCTGACTTTC. This translates into CASSQDTRPSGANVLTF.

This clone was recorded a few times. The rearrangement joins TRBV7-2 to TRBJ2-3, with D unresolved. V was cut by 4 bases and J by 4 bases, with 6 bases left in between. The V gene's germline CDR1 is SGHTA and CDR2 FQGNSA. This CDR3 region has 12 residues. The CDR3 DNA sequence: TGTGCCAGCAGCTCGTATGCAGATACGCAGTATTTT. Translated, it gives CASSSYADTQYF.

This clone was recorded only once. The CDR3 bases are TGTGCCAGTAGCCGTCTGGGGGGGTCCAATCAGCCCCAGCATTTT. It yields the protein CASSRLGGSNQPQHF. V gene TRBV19 combines with J gene TRBJ1-5; possibly TRBD1 for D (5 bases). This CDR3 has 15 residues. CDR1 is LNHDA, CDR2 SQIVND, per germline (reference sequence). V shed 6 bases and J shed 3 bases, with 15 bases lying between them.

This sequence joins TRBV4-1 and TRBJ1-2, with D possibly TRBD1 on 5 matching bases. Per germline, CDR1 MGHRA and CDR2 YSYEKL. With 4 bases removed from V and 3 bases from J, the gap between germline ends came to 15 bases. This CDR3 has 15 amino acids. This CDR3 is CASSLRTTGDYGYTF. The DNA of the CDR3 is TGCGCCAGCAGCCTTAGGACAACGGGGGACTATGGCTACACCTTC.

The CDR3 DNA sequence: TGTGCCAGCAGCCAACCCCCCCGTGGGCGGCAGTTCTTC. Translating it yields CASSQPPRGRQFF. The gene calls are TRBV27 and TRBJ2-1; D gene unclear. V gave up 6 bases and J gave up 12 bases, with 18 bases separating them. The CDR3 has 13 amino acids. Germline V gene lookup returns CDR1 MNHEY and CDR2 SMNVEV (reference sequence).

The chain is built from TRBV7-3 and TRBJ2-2; TRBD1 agrees at 8 bases. Germline-derived CDR1 and CDR2 are SGHTA and FQGTGA. The CDR3 sequence is 16 residues long. The trim removed 3 bases at V and 2 bases at J, leaving 5 bases unmatched. The CDR3 DNA is TGTGCCAGCAGCTTGGGGGACAGGAGAAACACCGGGGAGCTGTTTTTT. Its translation: CASSLGDRRNTGELFF. Supplemented by reference TRBV7-3 and TRBJ2-2, the full variable domain reads GAGVSQTPSNKVTEKGKYVELRCDPISGHTALYWYRQSLGQGPEFLIYFQGTGAADDSGLPNDRFFAVRPEGSVSTLKIQRTERGDSAVYLCASSLGDRRNTGELFFGEGSRLTVL.

J is TRBJ1-5 and V is TRBV19, with D possibly being TRBD1 (6 bases). The germline V gene encodes CDR1 LNHDA and CDR2 SQIVND (reference sequence). V dropped 3 bases and J dropped 10 bases, with 10 bases sitting between them. The CDR3 sequence is 12 residues long. CDR3 region: CASSIAQGPQHF. CDR3 coding DNA: TGTGCCAGTAGTATTGCACAGGGTCCCCAGCATTTT.

The chain joins TRBV28 to TRBJ2-5; 11 bases fit TRBD2. Germline CDR1 and CDR2: MDHEN and SYDVKM. With 6 bases clipped from V and 2 bases from J, the junction kept 8 bases outside the gene matches. The CDR3 covers 16 residues. CDR3 protein: CASRRLTSGGQETQYF. CDR3 bases: TGTGCCAGCAGACGTCTCACTAGCGGGGGACAAGAGACCCAGTACTTC.

V usage is TRBV4-2 and J usage is TRBJ1-2, with D unclear. In germline, CDR1 is LGHNA, CDR2 YNFKEQ. The CDR3 extends over 15 amino acids. The V end lost 4 bases, the J end lost 4 bases, and 16 bases lay between the germline ends. The CDR3 sequence: CASSPRGESSYGYTF. The CDR3 nucleotides read TGTGCCAGCAGCCCACGCGGGGAATCTTCCTATGGCTACACCTTC.

The gene calls are TRBV4-2 and TRBJ1-2; tentatively, D is TRBD1 (5 bases). Germline V gives CDR1 LGHNA, CDR2 YNFKEQ. The V and J ends lost 0 bases and 5 bases respectively, with 7 bases between them. The CDR3 runs to 13 residues. The CDR3 DNA reads TGTGCCAGCAGCCAAGAGTCAGGGTATGGCTACACCTTC. Amino acids: CASSQESGYGYTF.

This clone was seen a few times. The chain is built from TRBV5-1 and TRBJ1-1; tentative D call: TRBD1 (5 bases). This CDR3 is built from 13 residues. Germline V CDR1 and CDR2: SGHRS, YFSETQ. V lost 5 bases, J lost 5 bases, and 13 bases lay in between. CDR3 sequence (DNA): TGCGCCAGCAGTACCGCGGGGACTACTGAAGCTTTCTTT. Its protein is CASSTAGTTEAFF.

The J gene is TRBJ1-1, the V gene TRBV19; a weak D match, TRBD1 (5 bases). This CDR3 is built from 14 residues. Germline V gives CDR1 LNHDA, CDR2 SQIVND (reference sequence). Trimming left V 5 bases short and J 0 bases short, with 10 bases between. This chain's CDR3 is CASSPQAVNTEAFF. CDR3 nucleotides: TGTGCCAGTAGTCCACAGGCGGTGAACACTGAAGCTTTCTTT.

The V call is TRBV7-9, the J call TRBJ2-7; maybe TRBD2 (6 bases). With 1 base removed from V and 4 bases from J, the gap between germline ends came to 11 bases. CDR1 and CDR2 (germline): SEHNR, FQNEAQ (reference sequence). This CDR3 comprises 14 residues. The CDR3 sequence: CASSLGGDLYEQYF. CDR3 in DNA: TGTGCCAGCAGCTTAGGAGGGGACTTGTACGAGCAGTACTTC.

The V call is TRBV10-3, the J call TRBJ2-2; D might be TRBD2 (7 bases). Trimming cost V 3 bases and J 7 bases, with 15 bases left between them. The length of the CDR3 is 15 residues. The germline V gene encodes CDR1 ENHRY and CDR2 SYGVKD. CDR3 sequence: CAISDGGRPGGELFF. CDR3 nucleotide sequence: TGTGCCATCAGTGACGGGGGGCGCCCCGGCGGGGAGCTGTTTTTT.

The chain links TRBV5-1 to TRBJ1-6; 9 bases fit TRBD1. CDR1 is SGHRS and CDR2 is YFSETQ in the germline V gene. This CDR3 has 15 amino acids. Unmatched junction bases numbered 7, after V lost 5 bases and J lost 7 bases. CDR3 loop: CASREGTGNNSPLHF. CDR3 nucleotides: TGCGCCAGCAGGGAAGGGACAGGGAACAATTCACCCCTCCACTTT. The full variable domain, its missing parts supplied by reference TRBV5-1 and TRBJ1-6, is KAGVTQTPRYLIKTRGQQVTLSCSPISGHRSVSWYQQTPGQGLQFLFEYFSETQRNKGNFPGRFSGRQFSNSRSEMNVSTLELGDSALYLCASREGTGNNSPLHFGNGTRLTVT.